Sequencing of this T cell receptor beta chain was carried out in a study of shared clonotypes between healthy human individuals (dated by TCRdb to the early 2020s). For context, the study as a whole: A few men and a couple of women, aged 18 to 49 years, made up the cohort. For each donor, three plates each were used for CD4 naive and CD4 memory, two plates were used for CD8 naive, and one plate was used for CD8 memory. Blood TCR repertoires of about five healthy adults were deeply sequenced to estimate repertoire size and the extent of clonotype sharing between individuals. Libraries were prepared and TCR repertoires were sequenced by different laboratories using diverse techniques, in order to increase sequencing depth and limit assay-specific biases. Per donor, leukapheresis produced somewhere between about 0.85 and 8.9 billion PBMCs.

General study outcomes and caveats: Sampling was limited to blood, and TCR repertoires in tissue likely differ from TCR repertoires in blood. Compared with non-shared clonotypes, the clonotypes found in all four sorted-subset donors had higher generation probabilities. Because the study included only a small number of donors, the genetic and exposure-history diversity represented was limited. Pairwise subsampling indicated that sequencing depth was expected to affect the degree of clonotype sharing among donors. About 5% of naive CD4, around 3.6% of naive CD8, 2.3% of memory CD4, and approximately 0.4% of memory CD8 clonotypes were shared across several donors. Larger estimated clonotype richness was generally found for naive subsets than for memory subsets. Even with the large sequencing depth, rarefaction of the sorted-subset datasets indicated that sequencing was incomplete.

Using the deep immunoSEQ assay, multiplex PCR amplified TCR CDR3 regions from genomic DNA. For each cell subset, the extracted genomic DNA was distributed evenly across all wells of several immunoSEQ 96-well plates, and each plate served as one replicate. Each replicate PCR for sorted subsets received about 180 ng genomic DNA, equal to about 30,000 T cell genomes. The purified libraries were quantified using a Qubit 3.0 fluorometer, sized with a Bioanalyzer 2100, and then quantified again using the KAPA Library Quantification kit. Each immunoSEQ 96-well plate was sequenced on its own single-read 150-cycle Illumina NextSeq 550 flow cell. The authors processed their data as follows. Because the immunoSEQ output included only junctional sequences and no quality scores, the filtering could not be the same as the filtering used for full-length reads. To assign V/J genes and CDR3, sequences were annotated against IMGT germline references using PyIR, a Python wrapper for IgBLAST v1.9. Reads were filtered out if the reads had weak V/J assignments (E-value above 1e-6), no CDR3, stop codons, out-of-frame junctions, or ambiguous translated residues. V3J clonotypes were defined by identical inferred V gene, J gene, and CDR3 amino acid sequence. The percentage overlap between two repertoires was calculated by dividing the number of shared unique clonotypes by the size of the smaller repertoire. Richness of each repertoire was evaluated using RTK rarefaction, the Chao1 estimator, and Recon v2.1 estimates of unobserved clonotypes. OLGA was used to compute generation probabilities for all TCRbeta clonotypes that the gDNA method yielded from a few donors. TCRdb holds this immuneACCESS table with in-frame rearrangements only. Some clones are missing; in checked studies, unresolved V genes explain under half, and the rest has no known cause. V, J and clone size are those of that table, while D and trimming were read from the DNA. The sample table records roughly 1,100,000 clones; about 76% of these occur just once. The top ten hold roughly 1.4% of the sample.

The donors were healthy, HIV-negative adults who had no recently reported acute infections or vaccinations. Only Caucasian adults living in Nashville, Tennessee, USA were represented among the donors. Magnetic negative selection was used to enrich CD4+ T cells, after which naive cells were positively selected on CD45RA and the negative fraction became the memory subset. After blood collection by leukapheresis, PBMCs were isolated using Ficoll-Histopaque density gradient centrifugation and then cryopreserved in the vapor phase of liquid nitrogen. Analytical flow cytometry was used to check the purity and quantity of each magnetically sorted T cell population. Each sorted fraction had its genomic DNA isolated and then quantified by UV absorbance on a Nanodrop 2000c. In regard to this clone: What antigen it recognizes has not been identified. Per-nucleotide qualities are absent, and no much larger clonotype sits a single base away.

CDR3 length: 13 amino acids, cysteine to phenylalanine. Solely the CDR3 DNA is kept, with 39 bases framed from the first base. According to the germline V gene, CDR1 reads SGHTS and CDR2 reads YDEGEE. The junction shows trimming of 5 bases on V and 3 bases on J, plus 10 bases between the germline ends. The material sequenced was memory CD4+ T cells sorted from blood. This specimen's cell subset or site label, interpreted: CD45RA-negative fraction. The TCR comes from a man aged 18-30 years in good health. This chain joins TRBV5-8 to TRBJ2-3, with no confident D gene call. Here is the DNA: TGTGCCAGCAGTACCGGGCCTACAGATACGCAGTATTTT. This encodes CASSTGPTDTQYF.